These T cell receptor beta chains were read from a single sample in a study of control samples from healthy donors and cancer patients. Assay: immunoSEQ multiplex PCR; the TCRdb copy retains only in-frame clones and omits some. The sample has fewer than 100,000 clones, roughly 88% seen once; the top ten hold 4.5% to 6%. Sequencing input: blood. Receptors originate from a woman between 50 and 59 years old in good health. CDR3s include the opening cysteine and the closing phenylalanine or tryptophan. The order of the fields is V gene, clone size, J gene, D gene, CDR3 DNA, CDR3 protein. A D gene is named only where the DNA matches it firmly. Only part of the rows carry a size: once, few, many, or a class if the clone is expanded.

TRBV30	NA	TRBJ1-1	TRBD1	TGTGCCTGGATTAAGCAGGGGGCGCGGGCCACTGAAGCTTTCTTT	CAWIKQGARATEAFF
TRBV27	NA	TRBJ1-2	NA	TGTGCCAGCAGTTTGCCGCGGGGCTACACCTTC	CASSLPRGYTF
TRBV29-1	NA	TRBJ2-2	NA	TGCAGCGTAGTAGCGGCGAACACCGGGGAGCTGTTTTTT	CSVVAANTGELFF
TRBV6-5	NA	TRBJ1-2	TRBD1	TGTGCCAGCAGTTGGACAGGGAGCGATGGCTACACCTTC	CASSWTGSDGYTF
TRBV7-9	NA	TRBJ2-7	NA	TGTGCCAGCAGTCACCCCGGGACGCCCCTTTTGCAGTACTTC	CASSHPGTPLLQYF
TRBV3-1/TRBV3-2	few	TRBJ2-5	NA	TGTGCCAGCAGCCCTGTCGTAGACAAATTCGCCCAAGAGACCCAGTACTTC	CASSPVVDKFAQETQYF
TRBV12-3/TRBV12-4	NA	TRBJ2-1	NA	TGTGCCAGCTCGTTAGGCAGGGGTAATGAGCAGTTCTTC	CASSLGRGNEQFF
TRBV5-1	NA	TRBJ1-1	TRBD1	TGCGCCAGCAGCTTGGGGAACCCAGGGGGCTCTGAAGCTTTCTTT	CASSLGNPGGSEAFF
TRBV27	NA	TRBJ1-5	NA	TGTGCCAGCAGTCCAGCAGATAGCAATCAGCCCCAGCATTTT	CASSPADSNQPQHF
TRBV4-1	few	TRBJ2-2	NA	TGCGCCAGCAGCCAAGGTCTGGGGAGTTTCACCGGGGAGCTGTTTTTT	CASSQGLGSFTGELFF
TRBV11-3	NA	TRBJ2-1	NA	TGTGCCAGCAGCTTAGGGGCTTCGCGGGGCCCCCTACAAGATGAGCAGTTCTTC	CASSLGASRGPLQDEQFF
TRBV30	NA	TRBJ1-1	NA	TGTGCCTGGTCTTTACAAACTTACACTGAAGCTTTCTTT	CAWSLQTYTEAFF
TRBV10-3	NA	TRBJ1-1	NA	TGTGCCATCAGTGGGGGCGCGGGGGTGATTAATGAAGCTTTCTTT	CAISGGAGVINEAFF
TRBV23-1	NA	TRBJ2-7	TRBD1	TGCGCCAGCACCCTCGGAGGACAGGGCTCCTACGAGCAGTACTTC	CASTLGGQGSYEQYF
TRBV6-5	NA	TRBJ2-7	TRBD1	TGTGCCAGCACCGCCGACAGGGGGACCTACGAGCAGTACTTC	CASTADRGTYEQYF
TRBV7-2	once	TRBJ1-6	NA	TGTGCCAGCAGCCCCAGGGGAGACTCACCCCTCCACTTT	CASSPRGDSPLHF
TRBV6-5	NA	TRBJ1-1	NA	TGTGCCAGCCGGTGGGGTGATGAAGCTTTCTTT	CASRWGDEAFF
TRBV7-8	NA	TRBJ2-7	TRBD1	TGTGCCAGCTCATCAGGACAGGGGGTAACCTACGAGCAGTACTTC	CASSSGQGVTYEQYF